This is a list of T cell receptor beta chains from one sample in a study of preoperative IRX-2 immunotherapy in early breast cancer. The table came from immunoSEQ multiplex PCR; TCRdb's copy has only in-frame clones and leaves some out. In the table there are some 30,000 clones, about 90% of which are singletons. The sequencing used tumor tissue, collected after IRX-2 immunotherapy. The source is a human donor with breast cancer. Both conserved end residues are part of each CDR3. D genes are given only for firm matches. Some rows mark clone size as missing; the rest say once, few, many or name a class of expanded clone.

V gene,clone size,D gene,J gene,CDR3 DNA,CDR3 protein
TRBV28,-,TRBD1,TRBJ1-2,TGTGCCAGCAGTTTTCCCTTTGGACAGGGAGATGGCTACACCTTC,CASSFPFGQGDGYTF
TRBV6-8,-,-,TRBJ1-4,TGTGCCAGCAGTTACTCTGCAGGGCCTGCAACTAATGAAAAACTGTTTTTT,CASSYSAGPATNEKLFF
TRBV6-8,-,-,TRBJ1-1,TGTGCCAGCATTCCCAATCGAGGGTTTAACACTGAAGCTTTCTTT,CASIPNRGFNTEAFF
TRBV6-8,-,TRBD1,TRBJ2-5,TGTGCCAGCAGTACCGGGACAGGGTTAGAGACCCAGTACTTC,CASSTGTGLETQYF
TRBV11-3,-,-,TRBJ2-4,TGTGCCAGCAGCTTGCTAGGGTTTGGCAAAAACATTCAGTACTTC,CASSLLGFGKNIQYF
TRBV29-1,-,TRBD2,TRBJ2-5,TGCAGCGTTGATAAGCTAGCGGGGGGCTCGCGGCAAGAGACCCAGTACTTC,CSVDKLAGGSRQETQYF
TRBV19,-,TRBD1,TRBJ1-5,TGTGCCAGTAGCGGGACAGTCAATCAGCCCCAGCATTTT,CASSGTVNQPQHF
TRBV5-1,-,TRBD1,TRBJ1-2,TGCGCCAGCAGCTTTGCAGGGGGTTTCTATGGCTACACCTTC,CASSFAGGFYGYTF
TRBV6-8,-,-,TRBJ1-1,TGTGCCAGCAGCCTAGAAGGGTACTGGGTGCGGGGCCAAGCTTTCTTT,CASSLEGYWVRGQAFF
TRBV5-1,-,TRBD1,TRBJ1-2,TGCGCCAGCAGCAGGACAGGGTCCAACTATGGCTACACCTTC,CASSRTGSNYGYTF
TRBV5-1,-,TRBD1,TRBJ2-1,TGCGCCAGCCGCCCCCGGGACAGTACCTCCAATGAGCAGTTCTTC,CASRPRDSTSNEQFF
TRBV6-8,-,-,TRBJ2-2,TGTGCCAGCAGTCCTTTTTCCCGGGACCGATCTTACACCGGGGAGCTGTTTTTT,CASSPFSRDRSYTGELFF
TRBV15,once,TRBD1,TRBJ2-2,TGTGCCACCGGGGGACAGGGGGCAATCGGGGAGCTGTTTTTT,CATGGQGAIGELFF
TRBV7-7,once,-,TRBJ2-5,TGTGCCAGCAGCCCAGGACCCCTAGACGAGACCCAGTACTTC,CASSPGPLDETQYF
TRBV18,-,TRBD1,TRBJ2-2,TGTGCCAGCTCCCTGGGACAGCAGAACACCGGGGAGCTGTTTTTT,CASSLGQQNTGELFF
TRBV7-1,-,TRBD2,TRBJ2-2,TGTGCCAGCAGCGTAGAGGTGAAGCGGGAGAACACCGGGGAGCTGTTTTTT,CASSVEVKRENTGELFF
TRBV5-1,-,TRBD1,TRBJ1-3,TGCGCCAGCAGCTCTAAGGGGGGGGACAGGAACTCTGGAAACACCATATATTTT,CASSSKGGDRNSGNTIYF
TRBV12-5,-,TRBD1,TRBJ2-1,TGTGCTACTCTAGCCCCCGGGACAGGGGACAATGAGCAGTTCTTC,CATLAPGTGDNEQFF
TRBV7-1,-,-,TRBJ2-2,TGTGCCAGCAGCCACAGGAGCACCGGGGAGCTGTTTTTT,CASSHRSTGELFF
TRBV7-6,-,TRBD2,TRBJ2-7,TGTGCCAGCAGCTTGCCACCTAGCGGGCTTGACTACGAGCAGTACTTC,CASSLPPSGLDYEQYF
TRBV19,-,TRBD2,TRBJ2-1,TGTGCCAGTAGTCCTCTAGCGGGAGGCAATGAGCAGTTCTTC,CASSPLAGGNEQFF
TRBV30,-,-,TRBJ2-1,TGTGCCTGGAGCGGCCTAGGGAATGAGCAGTTCTTC,CAWSGLGNEQFF
TRBV7-6,-,-,TRBJ2-2,TGTGCCAGCAGCTTGTTCGGACAGACCACCGGGGAGCTGTTTTTT,CASSLFGQTTGELFF
TRBV6-8,-,TRBD1,TRBJ2-1,TGTGCCAGCGGACCGAGGGGGCTCTACAATGAGCAGTTCTTC,CASGPRGLYNEQFF
TRBV6-8,-,-,TRBJ2-3,TGTGCCAGCAGTTACTCGATGGCGGCTAGTTTAGCAGATACGCAGTATTTT,CASSYSMAASLADTQYF
TRBV6-1,once,TRBD1,TRBJ1-1,TGTGCCAGTAGTGAAGCGGGGGGCTGGGACAGAATGAACACTGAAGCTTTCTTT,CASSEAGGWDRMNTEAFF
TRBV19,-,TRBD1,TRBJ1-2,TGTGCCAGTAGTAGTAACAGGACAGGGATCACCTTC,CASSSNRTGITF
TRBV30,-,-,TRBJ1-5,TGTGCCTGGAGTGGAACAGGGACTCAGCCCCAGCATTTT,CAWSGTGTQPQHF
TRBV18,-,-,TRBJ2-1,TGTGCCAGCTCACCGGACATGGTCTCCTACAATGAGCAGTTCTTC,CASSPDMVSYNEQFF
TRBV6-8,-,TRBD1,TRBJ1-2,TGTGCCACCCCGGACAGGACTAACTATGGCTACACCTTC,CATPDRTNYGYTF
TRBV19,-,TRBD2,TRBJ2-5,TGTGCCAGTAGCTCTAGCGGGGGGAGAGAGACCCAGTACTTC,CASSSSGGRETQYF
TRBV11-3,once,TRBD1,TRBJ1-1,TGTGCCAGCAGCTTGCAGGGGGCGCGTTTGAACACTGAAGCTTTCTTT,CASSLQGARLNTEAFF
TRBV7-7,-,TRBD1,TRBJ1-2,TGTGCCAGCAGCCCCGAGACAGGGAAGCTAGTCTATGGCTACACCTTC,CASSPETGKLVYGYTF
TRBV6-8,-,TRBD1,TRBJ1-5,TGTGCCAGCAGTCCTGGACAGGGCGGGTTTCAGCCCCAGCATTTT,CASSPGQGGFQPQHF
TRBV6-8,once,-,TRBJ2-4,TGTGCCAGCAGTTACGGGGGAAACATTCAGTACTTC,CASSYGGNIQYF
TRBV19,-,TRBD2,TRBJ2-3,TGTGCCAGTAGTTTGGGGCGGGGGATAGATACGCAGTATTTT,CASSLGRGIDTQYF
TRBV6-1,-,TRBD1,TRBJ1-4,TGTGCCAGCAGTGAAGCGTTCGCCAGGGGGCGTGAAAAACTGTTTTTT,CASSEAFARGREKLFF
TRBV11-3,once,TRBD1,TRBJ2-5,TGTGCCAGCAGTTTGGGGACAGGGATCCAAGAGACCCAGTACTTC,CASSLGTGIQETQYF
TRBV18,-,-,TRBJ1-1,TGTGCCAGCTCACCACCGTCTGGGCGGGTCTCAGGAGCTTTCTTT,CASSPPSGRVSGAFF
TRBV6-7,once,TRBD1,TRBJ1-6,TGTGCCAGCAGAAGTGGGACAGCCCGGCGGAATAATTCACCCCTCCACTTT,CASRSGTARRNNSPLHF
TRBV14,medium-sized,-,TRBJ1-2,TGTGCCAGCAGCCAAGACAAACGCTATGGCTACACCTTC,CASSQDKRYGYTF
TRBV11-3,-,-,TRBJ2-2,TGTGCCAGCAGTCCTAGGGGGTACAACACCGGGGAGCTGTTTTTT,CASSPRGYNTGELFF
TRBV11-3,-,-,TRBJ1-1,TGTGCCAGCAGCCTCAGTAAGGGGGGCGGGATTGAAGCTTTCTTT,CASSLSKGGGIEAFF
TRBV5-1,once,TRBD2,TRBJ2-5,TGCGCCAGCAGCTCTGGGAGGGGACTGCAACAAGAGACCCAGTACTTC,CASSSGRGLQQETQYF
TRBV18,-,TRBD1,TRBJ1-2,TGTGCCAGCTCACCGCGGGACAGGGTTGACTATGGCTACACCTTC,CASSPRDRVDYGYTF
TRBV11-3,medium-sized,TRBD2,TRBJ2-3,TGTGCCAGCAGCTCACTAGCGGGGGGCGGGGATACGCAGTATTTT,CASSSLAGGGDTQYF
TRBV12-5,-,-,TRBJ2-1,TGTGCCAGCAAGGTACCGGAGGGGGCCGATGAGCAGTTCTTC,CASKVPEGADEQFF
TRBV5-1,-,TRBD2,TRBJ2-2,TGCGCCAGCAGCTTGGATGGGAGACCAGGACTAGCGGGAGATGGTGGAAACACCGGGGAGCTGTTTTTT,CASSLDGRPGLAGDGGNTGELFF
TRBV19,-,-,TRBJ1-5,TGTGCCAGTAGTATAGGGAGGGGCGGTGGCAATCAGCCCCAGCATTTT,CASSIGRGGGNQPQHF
TRBV19,-,TRBD1,TRBJ1-1,TGTGCCAGTAGCGCACGAAAGAGGGGGCTTAACACTGAAGCTTTCTTT,CASSARKRGLNTEAFF
TRBV25-1,-,TRBD2,TRBJ2-2,TGTGCCAGCAGTGAAACACACCGAGCGGGAGCTCCCGGGGAGCTGTTTTTT,CASSETHRAGAPGELFF
TRBV7-5,-,-,TRBJ2-5,TGTGCCAGCAGCCTACTAGCGGGAGTAGAGACCCAGTACTTC,CASSLLAGVETQYF
TRBV4-1,-,-,TRBJ2-2,TGCGCCAGCAGCCAAGATCCCAGCCAGAACACCGGGGAGCTGTTTTTT,CASSQDPSQNTGELFF
TRBV5-1,-,TRBD1,TRBJ1-2,TGCGCCAGTACACGCCACTCGGGACAGGGGTCTAACTATGGCTACACCTTC,CASTRHSGQGSNYGYTF
TRBV5-1,-,-,TRBJ1-4,TGCGCCAGCAGCTGGGGGAGTGCAACTAATGAAAAACTGTTTTTT,CASSWGSATNEKLFF
TRBV6-8,-,-,TRBJ1-2,TGTGCCAGCAGTTACTCTCGGATCCTACCCCAAGGCTACACCTTC,CASSYSRILPQGYTF